Listed here is a single TCR beta chain. The sample holds a few counts of this clonotype. The antigen this receptor binds is unknown. Base qualities are not provided; no much larger clone lies one nucleotide away. This record comes from a study of blood T cells in healthy people across ages (dated by TCRdb to the mid-2010s). Regarding the research as a whole: Template switching captured roughly one uniquely barcoded TCR beta cDNA molecule per two T cells in model experiments. To avoid experimental bias, donors of different ages were randomly spread across the sequencing lanes. The study analyzed two additional independent replicas of 1 million unique cDNA reads from the same blood draw for two donors, one aged 18 to 30 and one aged 80 or older. Using deep sequencing normalized with unique cDNA molecular identifiers, the study measured how TCR beta repertoire diversity changes with age. The donors were divided into four age groups: young (average around 17 years), middle-aged (about 39), aged (about 56) and long-lived (about 79). The full study reports these points: Since profiling was done on bulk unsorted PBMCs, naive and antigen-experienced compartments could not be conclusively compared. The long-lived group showed more naive CD4+ T cells, fewer expanded clones and increased TCR diversity than the aged group, suggesting age selection. Observed TCR beta diversity correlated strongly with the percentage of naive T cells measured by flow cytometry. Observed TCR beta diversity per million T cells fell roughly linearly with age, and a significant reduction was already apparent by age around 44. Donor CMV infection status was unknown, potentially confounding age-related changes in expanded clonotypes. Total diversity estimates from one million sequenced T cells were considered lower bounds and underestimates.

Systemically healthy Caucasian individuals from Russia, over 30 in total and aged about 6 to 95 years, were included as donors. Approximately 10 milliliters of peripheral blood were collected from each donor into EDTA-treated Vacutainer tubes. Ficoll-Paque density-gradient centrifugation was used to isolate PBMCs, with at least 6 million per sample. Total RNA, at least 6 micrograms per sample, was extracted from PBMCs with Trizol reagent. For every donor, flow cytometry on a PBMC aliquot measured the percentage of naive CD45RAhigh/CD27high T cells. V is shortened by 4 bases, J by 4 bases, and the region joining them spans 10 bases. The germline V gene yields SGHTA for CDR1 and FQGNSA for CDR2. The CDR3 starts with the cysteine, ends with the phenylalanine, and has 13 residues. Only CDR3 DNA is held: 39 bases, read in frame from base 1. The library was produced with 5' RACE. The instrument was an Illumina HiSeq 2500. A second PCR of roughly 7 to 12 cycles was run with a J-beta primer mix and a sample-barcoded 5' primer. A unique molecular identifier was introduced onto each TCR beta cDNA molecule by a template-switch 5' adaptor carrying 12 random nucleotides. Each sample yielded at least 2.5 million CDR3-containing paired-end reads. First-strand cDNA was synthesized from all RNA with the Mint cDNA synthesis kit, primed by a TRBC-specific oligonucleotide. Following uracil-DNA glycosylase treatment, a first 18-cycle PCR with universal primers M1SS and BC2_uni_R was performed on all cDNA. On the study's bioinformatics: For normalization, 1 million high-quality reads, each with a distinct molecular identifier, were randomly selected from each sample. Reads sharing molecular identifiers were discarded rather than binned into consensus sequences. MiTCR, run with a Q25 quality threshold and the strictest error-elimination algorithm, handled CDR3 identification, clonotype clustering and error correction. Lower-bound total TCR beta diversity was estimated with a nonparametric unseen species model using Euler transformation. The public reads were reprocessed in TCRdb via fastp at Q25 and MiXCR, keeping in-frame beta chains. Each entry merges the rows of one CDR3 protein and shows their most common DNA and genes. None of the V and J calls come from the authors' own analysis; TCRdb made them. A total of 1.5 million to 2 million distinct CDR3 sequences appear in this sample, under 30% of them only once. The ten largest clones capture over 7% of the sample.

The sample consisted of blood. The sequence was obtained from a woman in her 30s in good health. The V gene is TRBV7-2 and the J gene is TRBJ1-2; no D gene call is confident. Here is the DNA: TGTGCCAGCAGCTCCCCTAGGTCCTATGGCTACACCTTC. Translated, this is CASSSPRSYGYTF.